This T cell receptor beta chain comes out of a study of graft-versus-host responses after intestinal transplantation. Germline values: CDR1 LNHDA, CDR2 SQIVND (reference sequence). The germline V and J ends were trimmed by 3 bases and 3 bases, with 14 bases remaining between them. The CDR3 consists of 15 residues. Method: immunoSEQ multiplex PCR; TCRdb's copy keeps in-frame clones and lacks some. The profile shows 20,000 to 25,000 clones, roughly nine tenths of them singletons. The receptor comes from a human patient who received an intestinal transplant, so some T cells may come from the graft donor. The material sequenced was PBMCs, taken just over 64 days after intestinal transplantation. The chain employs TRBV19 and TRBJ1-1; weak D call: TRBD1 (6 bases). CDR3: CASSIPNRVDTEAFF. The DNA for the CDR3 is TGTGCCAGTAGTATCCCGAACAGGGTCGACACTGAAGCTTTCTTT.